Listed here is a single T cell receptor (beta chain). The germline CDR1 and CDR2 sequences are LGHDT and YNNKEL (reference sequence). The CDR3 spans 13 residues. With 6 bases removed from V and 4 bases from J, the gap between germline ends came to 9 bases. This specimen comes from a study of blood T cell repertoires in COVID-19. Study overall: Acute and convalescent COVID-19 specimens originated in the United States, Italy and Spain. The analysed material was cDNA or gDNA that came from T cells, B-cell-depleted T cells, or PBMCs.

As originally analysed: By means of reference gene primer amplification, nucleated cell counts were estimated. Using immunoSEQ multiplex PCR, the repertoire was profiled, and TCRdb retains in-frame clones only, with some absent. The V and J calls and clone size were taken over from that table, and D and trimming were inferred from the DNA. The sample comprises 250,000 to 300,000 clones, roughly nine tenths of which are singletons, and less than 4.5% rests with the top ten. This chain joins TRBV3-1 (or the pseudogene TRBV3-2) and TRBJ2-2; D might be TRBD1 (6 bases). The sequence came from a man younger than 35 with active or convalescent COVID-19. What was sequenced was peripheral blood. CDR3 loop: CASRGQITGELFF. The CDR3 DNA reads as TGTGCCAGCAGAGGACAGATCACCGGGGAGCTGTTTTTT.